The 19 T cell receptor beta chains reported below all come from one sample, sequenced in a study of T-cell reconstitution after alpha-beta-depleted transplantation in children. Preparation of the TCRbeta library used unique molecular identifiers. TCRdb re-derived calls from the PCR reads in MiXCR, one entry per CDR3 protein. The sample includes 600,000 or so distinct CDR3 sequences, 23% of them seen just once. This material consisted of PBMCs, mostly from graft donor cells, taken 360 days after TCRalphabeta/CD19-depleted stem cell transplant. Receptor source: a boy under two years old who had a stem cell transplant for acute myeloid leukemia, so the T cells may come from the graft donor.

The V and J genes are TRBV7-2 and TRBJ1-1; TRBD1 might be the D (6 bases). CDR1 and CDR2 (germline): SGHTA, FQGNSA. V gave up 2 bases and J gave up 4 bases, with 11 bases separating them. This CDR3 contains 14 residues. The CDR3 loop is CASSLNRVGTEAFF. For the CDR3, the DNA is TGTGCCAGCAGCTTAAACAGGGTGGGCACTGAAGCTTTCTTT.

The J gene is TRBJ2-3, the V gene TRBV10-3; 10 nucleotides agree with TRBD2. Germline assignment: CDR1 ENHRY and CDR2 SYGVKD. V lost 8 bases, J lost 4 bases, and 12 bases stayed unmatched. The CDR3 is made up of 16 amino acids. CDR3 sequence (DNA): TGTGCCATCCGGAGCGGGGGGGCCTGGACTTCAGATACGCAGTATTTT. Translated: CAIRSGGAWTSDTQYF.

The sample holds a few counts of this clonotype. This chain links TRBV6-1 with TRBJ2-5; 7 positions match TRBD1. Germline V lookup: CDR1 MNHNS, CDR2 SASEGT. V shed 10 bases and J 5 bases; nucleotides not matched to a gene: 16. This CDR3 has 15 amino acids. CDR3: CAMQPHRGEWETQYF. The DNA for the CDR3 is TGTGCCATGCAACCCCACAGGGGCGAGTGGGAGACCCAGTACTTC.

This clonotype turned up a few times. The CDR3 nucleotides are TGTGCCAGTACCAACCTCGGCCGGGGGAACACTGAAGCTTTCTTT. It codes for CASTNLGRGNTEAFF. This chain links TRBV7-9 with TRBJ1-1; D is unresolved. CDR1 SEHNR and CDR2 FQNEAQ come from the germline V gene (reference sequence). The CDR3 runs 15 residues. Deletions cut 9 bases from V and 1 base from J, with 18 bases between.

The chain joins TRBV24-1 to TRBJ1-1; the D is unclear. Germline CDR1 KGHDR, CDR2 SFDVKD. With 5 bases removed from V and 9 bases from J, the gap between germline ends came to 15 bases. The CDR3 loop spans 13 amino acids. Here the CDR3 reads CATSGGGREQAFF. Written as DNA, the CDR3 is TGTGCCACCAGTGGGGGAGGGAGAGAGCAAGCTTTCTTT.

This clonotype was recorded a few times. V gene TRBV20-1 combines with J gene TRBJ1-5; weak D call: TRBD1 (5 bases). This CDR3 has 14 residues. Germline V gene sequence: CDR1 DFQATT, CDR2 SNEGSKA (reference sequence). V was pared by 1 base and J by 4 bases, with 11 bases between. CDR3 sequence reads: CSARVGAGNQPQHF. The CDR3 DNA reads TGCAGTGCTAGAGTTGGGGCGGGTAATCAGCCCCAGCATTTT.

This clonotype turned up a few times. This sequence joins TRBV20-1 and TRBJ2-1, with 11 bases that match TRBD2. The CDR3 contains 13 residues. Unmatched junction bases numbered 5, after V lost 6 bases and J lost 7 bases. Looked up from germline, CDR1 is DFQATT and CDR2 is SNEGSKA (reference sequence). The CDR3: CSARGLAVNEQFF. The CDR3 DNA reads TGCAGTGCCAGGGGACTAGCGGTAAATGAGCAGTTCTTC.

This clonotype was detected many times. The chain has TRBV18 and TRBJ2-1; possibly TRBD1 or TRBD2 for D (5 bases each). The CDR3 length is 15 residues. Germline-derived CDR1 and CDR2 are KGHSH and LQKENI. Deletions cut 0 bases from V and 6 bases from J, with 12 bases between. The CDR3 DNA follows: TGTGCCAGCTCACCACCACGGGGCCCTTCCAATGAGCAGTTCTTC. Its protein product is CASSPPRGPSNEQFF.

This clonotype was seen a few times. The chain links TRBV5-8 to TRBJ2-4; 9 positions agree with TRBD1. Trimming at V came to 6 bases and at J to 9 bases, leaving 13 bases not matched to a gene. The CDR3 runs 15 residues. Germline CDR1 reads SGHTS; CDR2 reads YDEGEE. The CDR3 spells CASNRPGQGLFIQYF. CDR3 sequence (DNA): TGTGCCAGCAACAGGCCAGGACAGGGGTTATTCATTCAGTACTTC.

This clonotype was detected ten times or more. This chain uses TRBV12-3 or TRBV12-4 with TRBJ2-5; 7 positions agree with TRBD1. The V and J ends lost 6 bases and 5 bases, in that order; junction bases with no gene match: 12. The CDR3 contains 15 residues. Written as DNA, the CDR3 is TGTGCCAGCAGAAAGGGCCGGACAGGCGGGGAGACCCAGTACTTC. It yields the protein CASRKGRTGGETQYF.

Many counts were recorded for this clonotype. A much more abundant neighbour one base away suggests this may be a read error. The rearrangement uses TRBV5-1 and TRBJ2-5, with unresolved D. CDR1 is SGHRS and CDR2 is YFSETQ in the germline V gene. This CDR3 region has 12 residues. The CDR3 DNA reads TGTGCCAGCAGTTTAGTCCGAGAGACCCAGTACTTC. Translated, it gives CASSLVRETQYF.

Only a few counts were recorded for this clonotype. The chain links TRBV29-1 to TRBJ1-2; unclear D gene. Trimming left V 0 bases short and J 10 bases short, with 9 bases between. Germline V gives CDR1 SQVTM, CDR2 ANQGSEA. The CDR3 length is 11 residues. The CDR3: CSVEEGQFYTF. CDR3 coding DNA: TGCAGCGTTGAAGAGGGCCAGTTCTACACCTTC. The entire variable domain, with the rest obtained from reference TRBV29-1 and TRBJ1-2, is as follows: SAVISQKPSRDICQRGTSLTIQCQVDSQVTMMFWYRQQPGQSLTLIATANQGSEATYESGFVIDKFPISRPNLTFSTLTVSNMSPEDSSIYLCSVEEGQFYTFGSGTRLTVV.

This clonotype was seen ten or more times. The V and J genes are TRBV20-1 and TRBJ2-5; D remains ambiguous. This CDR3 region has 12 residues. The V end was cut by 4 bases, the J end by 3 bases, with 9 bases between. Germline-derived CDR1 and CDR2 are DFQATT and SNEGSKA (reference sequence). The CDR3: CSAKADEETQYF. DNA for the CDR3: TGCAGTGCTAAGGCAGACGAAGAGACCCAGTACTTC.

This clonotype was seen at least ten times. The V and J genes are TRBV10-3 and TRBJ2-1, with D perhaps TRBD2 (6 bases). V lost 6 bases and J lost 5, with 17 bases in between. This CDR3 has 15 residues. From germline, CDR1 is ENHRY and CDR2 SYGVKD. CDR3 in amino acids: CAIRRGIGGDNEQFF. The CDR3 nucleotides read TGTGCCATCAGGAGGGGAATAGGAGGGGACAATGAGCAGTTCTTC.

This clonotype was seen ten or more times. The chain joins TRBV15 to TRBJ2-7; 7 nucleotides line up with TRBD1. CDR1 is LNHNV and CDR2 is YYDKDF in the germline V gene (reference sequence). The V segment lost 6 bases and the J segment 3 bases; nucleotides outside the gene matches: 2. The CDR3 totals 12 residues. The CDR3 bases are TGTGCCACCAGTGGGGACAGCTACGAGCAGTACGTC. It is translated as CATSGDSYEQYV.

This clonotype was seen a handful of times. The chain carries TRBV7-8 and TRBJ2-1; D is possibly TRBD1 (5 bases). Trimming took off 5 bases at V and 6 bases at J, with 23 bases between the two ends. Germline CDR1 reads SGHVS; CDR2 reads FQNEAQ. There are 17 residues in the CDR3. CDR3 nucleotides: TGTGCCAGCAGCCCAGCGAAGGGGCTAGTCTGGTCCAATGAGCAGTTCTTC. Translating gives CASSPAKGLVWSNEQFF.

The V gene is TRBV12-3 or TRBV12-4, the J gene TRBJ2-1; TRBD2 matches at 8 bases. The CDR3 extends over 19 amino acids. V lost 5 bases and J lost 6; bases outside the gene matches: 21. The CDR3 loop reads CASSPGLGRSFILSNEQFF. As DNA, the CDR3 is TGTGCCAGCAGTCCGGGACTAGGAAGATCCTTTATCCTTTCCAATGAGCAGTTCTTC.

The CDR3, as DNA: TGCGCCAGCAGCCTCCCCTCGGGGACAGTTCTATACAATGAGCAGTTCTTC. It translates to CASSLPSGTVLYNEQFF. The rearrangement links TRBV5-1 to TRBJ2-1; 7 bases match TRBD1. Germline CDR1 SGHRS, CDR2 YFSETQ. With V trimmed by 4 bases and J by 4 bases, 14 bases remained unmatched. CDR3 length: 17 amino acids.

The chain employs TRBV6-2 or TRBV6-3 and TRBJ2-3; 14 positions agree with TRBD2. Germline V lookup: CDR1 MNHEY, CDR2 SVGEGT. The CDR3 spans 19 residues. J gave up 1 base and V 0 bases, and 6 bases lay outside the gene matches. CDR3 protein: CASSYSMTSGGAGTDTQYF. The CDR3 DNA reads as TGTGCCAGCAGTTACTCGATGACTAGCGGGGGGGCTGGCACAGATACGCAGTATTTT.